This T cell receptor (beta chain) derives from a study of blood T cells in healthy people across ages. CDR1 MNHEY and CDR2 SVGAGI come from the germline V gene. Deletions cut 2 bases from V and 6 bases from J, with 16 bases between. There are 15 residues in the CDR3. The second PCR ran about 6 to 12 cycles with a sample-barcoded 5' primer and J-beta primers. One entry per CDR3 protein results from TCRdb running MiXCR on the 5' RACE reads. The table includes roughly 800,000 distinct CDR3 sequences, 55% to 70% detected once. J is TRBJ1-1 and V is TRBV6-5; the D gene is possibly TRBD1 (6 bases). The sequenced sample was blood. This TCR derives from a man younger than 45 in good health. The CDR3 nucleotides read TGTGCCAGCAGTTACCGGACGGGGGGCACCCCTGAAGCTTTCTTT. It translates to CASSYRTGGTPEAFF.